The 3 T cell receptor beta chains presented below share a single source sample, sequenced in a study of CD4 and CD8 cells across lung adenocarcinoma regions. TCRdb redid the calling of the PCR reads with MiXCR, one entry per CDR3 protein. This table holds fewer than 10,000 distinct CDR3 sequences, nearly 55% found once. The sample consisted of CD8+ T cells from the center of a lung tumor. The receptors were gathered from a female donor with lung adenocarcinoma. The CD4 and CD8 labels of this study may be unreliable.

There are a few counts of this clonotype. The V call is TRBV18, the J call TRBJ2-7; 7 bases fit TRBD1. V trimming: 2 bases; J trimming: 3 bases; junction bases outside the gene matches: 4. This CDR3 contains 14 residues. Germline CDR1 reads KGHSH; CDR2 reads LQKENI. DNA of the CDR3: TGTGCCAGCTCACCAAAAGCAGGGGGCTACGAGCAGTACTTC. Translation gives CASSPKAGGYEQYF.

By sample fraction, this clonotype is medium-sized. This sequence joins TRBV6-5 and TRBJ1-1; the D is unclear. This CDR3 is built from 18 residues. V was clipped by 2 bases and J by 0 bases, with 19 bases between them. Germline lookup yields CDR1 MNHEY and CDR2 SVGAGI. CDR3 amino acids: CASSYDGFPGLMNTEAFF. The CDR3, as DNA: TGTGCCAGCAGTTACGACGGCTTCCCCGGATTGATGAACACTGAAGCTTTCTTT.

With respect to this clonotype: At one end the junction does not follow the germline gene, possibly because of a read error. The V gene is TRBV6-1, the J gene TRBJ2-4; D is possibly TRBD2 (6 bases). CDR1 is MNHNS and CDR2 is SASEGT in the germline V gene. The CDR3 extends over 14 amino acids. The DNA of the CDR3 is TGTGCGAGCATCGGGGGACTTGACCAAAACATCCAGTACTTC. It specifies CASIGGLDQNIQYF.